The next 18 T cell receptor beta chains were all read from a single sample in a study of T cells in Graves' hyperthyroidism and ophthalmopathy. Using RNA transcripts as the source, TCR beta CDR3 regions were amplified. A first-round RT-PCR of the TCR CDR3 used the HTBI primer set. TCRdb analysed the multiplex PCR reads with MiXCR anew, one entry per CDR3 protein. The sample has hundreds of thousands of distinct CDR3 sequences; around 15% are singletons. Sequencing input: blood. Receptor source: a woman between 18 and 29 years old with Graves' hyperthyroidism.

This clonotype was detected ten times or more. V is TRBV27 and J is TRBJ2-5; D is perhaps TRBD2 (5 bases). This CDR3 has 14 amino acids. V was cut by 6 bases and J by 7 bases, with 18 bases left in between. Germline CDR1 and CDR2: MNHEY and SMNVEV (reference sequence). CDR3 DNA sequence: TGTGCCAGCAGCCCCGGGATTGGCGGTGGGACCCAGTACTTC. Translated, it gives CASSPGIGGGTQYF.

This chain joins TRBV7-2 and TRBJ1-6, with 7 bases that match TRBD1. This CDR3 comprises 15 residues. V was clipped by 5 bases and J by 10 bases; unmatched bases: 11. Germline loops: CDR1 SGHTA, CDR2 FQGNSA. CDR3 sequence: CASSLLTGDRSPLHF. CDR3 nucleotide sequence: TGTGCCAGCAGCCTCCTTACAGGGGATCGATCACCCCTCCACTTT.

This chain links TRBV14 with TRBJ2-1; 11 bases are shared with TRBD2. The CDR3 extends over 17 amino acids. Germline trimming cut 2 bases from V and 9 bases from J; bases unmatched to any gene: 12. Germline-derived CDR1 and CDR2 are SGHDN and FVKESK. CDR3 bases: TGTGCCAGCAGCCAATCACCACTAGCGGGAGCACTGGGTGAGCAGTTCTTC. It is translated as CASSQSPLAGALGEQFF.

The rearrangement uses TRBV2 and TRBJ1-4; D perhaps matches TRBD1 (5 bases). This CDR3 has 13 amino acids. Germline loops: CDR1 SNHLY, CDR2 FYNNEI. V was pared by 1 base and J by 10 bases, with 10 bases between. DNA for the CDR3: TGTGCCAGCAGTGAAGTACAGCAGGGAAAACTGTTTTTT. Translating gives CASSEVQQGKLFF.

This clonotype appeared many times. The chain employs TRBV5-5 and TRBJ2-1; 9 bases align to TRBD1. Germline-derived CDR1 and CDR2 are SGHKS and YYEKEE (reference sequence). The trim removed 4 bases at V and 5 bases at J, leaving 10 bases unmatched. The CDR3 runs 16 residues. The CDR3 protein is CASSDRTGVGDNEQFF. The CDR3 nucleotides read TGTGCCAGCAGCGATCGGACAGGGGTGGGCGACAATGAGCAGTTCTTC.

This clonotype was seen ten or more times. The chain uses TRBV11-2 and TRBJ1-5; tentatively, D is TRBD1 (5 bases). Germline loops: CDR1 SGHAT, CDR2 FQNNGV. Trimming removed 5 bases from V and 4 bases from J, with 9 bases in between. The CDR3 extends over 13 amino acids. The CDR3 DNA sequence: TGTGCCAGCAGCCACGGGGGGAATCAGCCCCAGCATTTT. This sequence encodes CASSHGGNQPQHF.

This clonotype has a count of ten or more. V gene TRBV20-1 combines with J gene TRBJ2-3; D remains unclear. V was pared by 6 bases and J by 0 bases, with 13 bases between. Germline V gives CDR1 DFQATT, CDR2 SNEGSKA (reference sequence). This CDR3 spans 14 amino acids. Written as DNA, the CDR3 is TGCAGTGCCCGAAAGGGCGGTAGCACAGATACGCAGTATTTT. This codes for CSARKGGSTDTQYF.

This clonotype was recorded at least ten times. The chain recombines TRBV3-1 with TRBJ2-1; the match to TRBD2 covers 12 bases. Germline V gene data show CDR1 as LGHDT and CDR2 as YNNKEL (reference sequence). The CDR3 contains 20 residues. With 0 bases clipped from V and 0 bases from J, the junction kept 9 bases outside the gene matches. The CDR3: CASSQEGLAGGPSSYNEQFF. CDR3 in DNA: TGTGCCAGCAGCCAAGAAGGCCTAGCGGGAGGGCCGAGCTCCTACAATGAGCAGTTCTTC.

This clonotype has more than one count but fewer than ten. The V call is TRBV10-3, the J call TRBJ1-2; TRBD1 matches at 9 bases. The germline V gene encodes CDR1 ENHRY and CDR2 SYGVKD. Trimming removed 10 bases from V and 5 bases from J; junction bases left unmatched: 17. The CDR3 has 16 amino acids. The CDR3 bases are TGTGCCACGCGAAACTCGGGACAGGGAGTCCCATATGGCTACACCTTC. Translated, it gives CATRNSGQGVPYGYTF.

The chain combines TRBV13 with TRBJ2-4; D may be TRBD1 (6 bases). The CDR3 runs 15 residues. Germline V gives CDR1 PRHDT, CDR2 FYEKMQ (reference sequence). The germline V and J ends were trimmed by 4 bases and 1 base, with 11 bases remaining between them. CDR3 sequence: CASSYGQGAKNIQYF. CDR3 sequence (DNA): TGTGCCAGCAGCTACGGGCAGGGGGCCAAAAACATTCAGTACTTC.

This clonotype was counted at least ten times. J is TRBJ1-4 and V is TRBV2, with 7 bases identical to TRBD1. Germline loops: CDR1 SNHLY, CDR2 FYNNEI. There are 15 residues in the CDR3. V trimming: 6 bases; J trimming: 7 bases; junction bases outside the gene matches: 11. The CDR3 DNA sequence: TGTGCCAGCAGCCACAGGGGAACGGAGGGTGAAAAACTGTTTTTT. Amino acid sequence: CASSHRGTEGEKLFF. The full variable domain, its missing parts supplied by reference TRBV2 and TRBJ1-4, is EPEVTQTPSHQVTQMGQEVILRCVPISNHLYFYWYRQILGQKVEFLVSFYNNEISEKSEIFDDQFSVERPDGSNFTLKIRSTKLEDSAMYFCASSHRGTEGEKLFFGSGTQLSVL.

This clonotype appeared many times. This sequence joins TRBV28 and TRBJ2-2; possibly TRBD1 or TRBD2 for D (5 bases each). The CDR3 has 21 residues. Looked up from germline, CDR1 is MDHEN and CDR2 is SYDVKM. Trimming shortened V by 5 bases and J by 6 bases, and 34 bases separated the two germline ends. The CDR3 reads CASSPAVGDGLIGKVAGELFF. The CDR3 DNA is TGTGCCAGCAGTCCGGCGGTTGGGGACGGGCTTATTGGGAAGGTCGCCGGGGAGCTGTTTTTT.

V usage is TRBV29-1 and J usage is TRBJ1-1; tentative D call: TRBD1 (6 bases). Trimming pared 4 bases from V and 8 bases from J, leaving 8 bases between. Germline V gene sequence: CDR1 SQVTM, CDR2 ANQGSEA. This CDR3 region has 10 residues. Written as DNA, the CDR3 is TGCAGCGTTGGCGGGACAGAAGCTTTCTTT. Translated, it gives CSVGGTEAFF.

The chain couples TRBV7-2 to TRBJ2-1; 7 positions agree with TRBD2. CDR1 is SGHTA, CDR2 FQGNSA, per germline. V shed 1 base, J shed 7 bases, and the junction held 4 bases outside the gene matches. CDR3 length equals 14 residues. The CDR3, as DNA: TGTGCCAGCAGCTTAGAAGCGGGGTTGAATGAGCAGTTCTTC. This gives the protein CASSLEAGLNEQFF.

This chain joins TRBV19 and TRBJ2-1; no definite D call. V lost 3 bases and J 10 bases, leaving 13 bases between the germline ends. The germline CDR1 and CDR2 sequences are LNHDA and SQIVND (reference sequence). The length of the CDR3 is 13 residues. CDR3 in amino acids: CASSMTRSLEQFF. The CDR3 DNA sequence: TGTGCCAGTAGTATGACCAGGTCGCTCGAGCAGTTCTTC.

This clonotype was observed a few times. The chain uses TRBV11-2 and TRBJ2-1, with 9 positions matching TRBD2. V lost 2 bases and J lost 0; bases outside the gene matches: 8. The CDR3 covers 18 residues. Germline CDR1 reads SGHAT; CDR2 reads FQNNGV. CDR3 nucleotides: TGTGCCAGCAGCTTATCTACTAGCGGGTCGAGCTCCTACAATGAGCAGTTCTTC. This gives the protein CASSLSTSGSSSYNEQFF. Together with reference TRBV11-2 and TRBJ2-1, the CDR3 gives the full variable domain: EAGVAQSPRYKIIEKRQSVAFWCNPISGHATLYWYQQILGQGPKLLIQFQNNGVVDDSQLPKDRFSAERLKGVDSTLKIQPAKLEDSAVYLCASSLSTSGSSSYNEQFFGPGTRLTVL.

This clonotype was counted a few times. The chain links TRBV15 to TRBJ2-1; 11 bases are shared with TRBD1. TRBJ2-7 matches the DNA end more closely, so the J call is doubtful. The V gene's germline CDR1 is LNHNV and CDR2 YYDKDF (reference sequence). The CDR3 length is 16 residues. The DNA for the CDR3 is TGTGCCACCAGCAGAGATGTTTGGACAGGGGGCAATGAGCAGTACTTC. It specifies CATSRDVWTGGNEQYF.

The V gene is TRBV7-2, the J gene TRBJ2-6, with D unresolved. Germline V lookup: CDR1 SGHTA, CDR2 FQGNSA. The CDR3 contains 13 residues. V dropped 4 bases and J dropped 4 bases, with 5 bases sitting between them. Here the CDR3 reads CASSYEGANVLTF. CDR3 DNA: TGTGCCAGCAGCTACGAGGGGGCCAACGTCCTGACTTTC.